This T cell receptor (beta chain) was found in a study of blood T cell repertoires in COVID-19. Across the study: The origin of the acute and convalescent COVID-19 samples was the United States, Italy and Spain. Sources were T cells, B-cell-depleted T cells, or PBMCs; the material itself was cDNA or gDNA.

Per the authors' pipeline: Amplification of reference gene primers was used by the study to estimate nucleated cell counts. Some clones are missing from TCRdb's copy, which holds only in-frame ones; the method was immunoSEQ multiplex PCR. For V, J and clone size, that table is used; D and trimming come from the DNA. This table has some 110,000 clones, over 60% appearing once. This CDR3 has 14 residues. Germline CDR1 and CDR2: LNHNV and YYDKDF (reference sequence). V shed 6 bases and J 7 bases; nucleotides not matched to a gene: 5. The sequence was collected from a man between 65 and 79 years old with acute or convalescent COVID-19. The sequencing sample was made of peripheral blood. This rearrangement joins TRBV15 to TRBJ1-6; 8 nucleotides match TRBD1. The CDR3 nucleotides read TGTGCCACCAGATACAGGGGGACGAATTCACCCCTCCACTTT. This gives the protein CATRYRGTNSPLHF.